The count of the clone carrying this TCR beta chain is one. Antigen unknown. These data belong to a study of T cell responses to AZD1222 COVID-19 vaccine. Study-wide results and limits: Donors were mostly white British, more females; clonal diversity possibly underestimated. Mapped onto spike, vaccine-associated CD4 TCRs spanned it and were dominant at 160-218 and 743-854.

Method: immunoSEQ multiplex PCR; TCRdb's copy keeps in-frame clones and lacks some. The sample includes roughly 99,000 clones, roughly nine tenths of them seen just once. V was shortened by 5 bases and J by 9 bases, with 17 bases between the two germline ends. The CDR3 is made up of 15 amino acids. CDR1 and CDR2 from the germline V gene are MNHEY and SVGAGI. This TCR came from an adult who received the AZD1222 COVID-19 vaccine. The sample consisted of peripheral blood, taken 28 days after the second AZD1222 dose. The chain recombines TRBV6-5 with TRBJ1-6; TRBD1 is a possible D gene (6 bases). CDR3: CASSPPGQNGSPLHF. The CDR3 DNA is TGTGCCAGCAGTCCCCCGGGACAAAACGGTTCACCCCTCCACTTT.